The 15 T cell receptor beta chains given below trace back to one sample, sequenced in a study of blood T cell repertoires in COVID-19. Sequencing used immunoSEQ multiplex PCR; TCRdb keeps in-frame clones, though not all of them. The sample lists around 140,000 clones; approximately 88% were seen once. Material for sequencing was peripheral blood. These receptors were collected from a woman between 50 and 59 years old with acute or convalescent COVID-19.

The rearrangement uses TRBV5-1 and TRBJ1-2; the match to TRBD1 covers 10 bases. J was trimmed by 5 bases and V by 3 bases; bases with no gene match: 10. Per germline, CDR1 SGHRS and CDR2 YFSETQ. The CDR3 contains 16 residues. CDR3 DNA sequence: TGCGCCAGCAGCTCCGGGACAGGGGAGTCGGCATATGGCTACACCTTC. It encodes CASSSGTGESAYGYTF. Based on the CDR3 plus reference TRBV5-1 and TRBJ1-2, the full variable domain is KAGVTQTPRYLIKTRGQQVTLSCSPISGHRSVSWYQQTPGQGLQFLFEYFSETQRNKGNFPGRFSGRQFSNSRSEMNVSTLELGDSALYLCASSSGTGESAYGYTFGSGTRLTVV.

This rearrangement joins TRBV6-4 to TRBJ1-5; no definite D call. The CDR3 spans 13 residues. Trimming took 2 bases from V and 7 from J, leaving 9 bases between them. Germline V gene sequence: CDR1 MRHNA, CDR2 SNTAGT. The CDR3 protein is CASSDGRGQPQHF. CDR3 in DNA: TGTGCCAGCAGTGACGGTCGGGGACAGCCCCAGCATTTT.

The rearrangement links TRBV7-3 to TRBJ1-2; TRBD1 agrees at 8 bases. The CDR3 sequence is 15 residues long. Looked up from germline, CDR1 is SGHTA and CDR2 is FQGTGA. With V trimmed by 5 bases and J by 5 bases, 10 bases remained unmatched. The CDR3 loop reads CASSALDRAGYGYTF. The CDR3 region has the DNA TGTGCCAGCAGCGCCTTGGACAGGGCTGGGTATGGCTACACCTTC.

The gene calls are TRBV19 and TRBJ2-6; 10 bases line up with TRBD1. Germline V gene lookup returns CDR1 LNHDA and CDR2 SQIVND (reference sequence). V shed 10 bases, J shed 0 bases, and the junction held 3 bases outside the gene matches. The CDR3 is made up of 15 amino acids. In nucleotides, the CDR3 is TGTGCCATAGGGACAGGGGTCTCTGGGGCCAACGTCCTGACTTTC. Protein product: CAIGTGVSGANVLTF.

The chain couples TRBV7-9 to TRBJ2-1; 10 positions match TRBD1. CDR1 and CDR2 (germline): SEHNR, FQNEAQ (reference sequence). The CDR3 length is 12 residues. The V segment lost 4 bases and the J segment 16 bases; nucleotides outside the gene matches: 7. The CDR3 loop reads CASSSTGTGVFF. DNA of the CDR3: TGTGCCAGCAGCTCTACCGGGACAGGGGTATTCTTC.

The CDR3 loop is CASLPGQLNQPQHF. DNA of the CDR3: TGTGCCAGCCTTCCTGGACAGCTAAATCAGCCCCAGCATTTT. The genes are TRBV19 and TRBJ1-5, with D possibly being TRBD1 (6 bases). CDR3 size: 14 residues. V lost 9 bases and J lost 4, with 16 bases in between. Germline V gene sequence: CDR1 LNHDA, CDR2 SQIVND (reference sequence).

The V gene is TRBV4-1, the J gene TRBJ2-2; 8 bases fit TRBD2. V lost 0 bases, J lost 6 bases, and 18 bases stayed unmatched. The germline CDR1 and CDR2 sequences are MGHRA and YSYEKL. The CDR3 runs to 20 residues. CDR3 DNA sequence: TGCGCCAGCAGCCAAGATAAGGGTCTAGCGGGCCGACCAAACGCCGGGGAGCTGTTTTTT. It codes for CASSQDKGLAGRPNAGELFF.

This clone appeared a single time. V gene TRBV6-5 combines with J gene TRBJ2-1; 8 nucleotides match TRBD1. Trimming took 5 bases from V and 0 from J; bases not matched to a gene: 3. The germline V gene has CDR1 MNHEY and CDR2 SVGAGI. CDR3 size: 15 residues. CDR3 sequence (DNA): TGTGCCAGCAGTCCTACAGGGGGCTCCTACAATGAGCAGTTCTTC. It translates to CASSPTGGSYNEQFF.

V usage is TRBV6-2 or TRBV6-3 and J usage is TRBJ1-4; 9 nucleotides align to TRBD1. The CDR3 runs 16 residues. V trimming: 0 bases; J trimming: 6 bases; junction bases outside the gene matches: 5. Germline values: CDR1 MNHEY, CDR2 SVGEGT. The CDR3, as DNA: TGTGCCAGCAGTTACTCGCCGGGACAGGGACATGAAAAACTGTTTTTT. This encodes CASSYSPGQGHEKLFF.

Only a few counts were recorded for this clone. The chain couples TRBV10-3 to TRBJ1-3; the match to TRBD1 covers 7 bases. The germline V gene encodes CDR1 ENHRY and CDR2 SYGVKD. V dropped 0 bases and J dropped 7; count of bases not matched to a gene: 3. The CDR3 runs 14 residues. The CDR3 here is CAISESDRDNTIYF. The CDR3 DNA reads TGTGCCATCAGTGAGTCAGACAGGGATAACACCATATATTTT.

The chain joins TRBV12-3 or TRBV12-4 to TRBJ2-7; D remains ambiguous. Deletions cut 5 bases from V and 2 bases from J, with 10 bases between. This CDR3 comprises 13 residues. This CDR3 is CASSIGSTYEQYF. CDR3 sequence (DNA): TGTGCCAGCAGTATCGGGTCTACCTACGAGCAGTACTTC.

The genes are TRBV7-9 and TRBJ2-7; the D gene is possibly TRBD1 (6 bases). CDR3 length equals 15 residues. With 5 bases removed from V and 5 bases from J, the gap between germline ends came to 19 bases. Germline V gene data show CDR1 as SEHNR and CDR2 as FQNEAQ (reference sequence). The CDR3 loop is CASSSRQVGIDEQYF. CDR3 nucleotides: TGTGCCAGCAGCAGTAGACAGGTTGGAATTGACGAGCAGTACTTC.

The J gene is TRBJ1-1, the V gene TRBV29-1; D is unresolved. Per germline, CDR1 SQVTM and CDR2 ANQGSEA. CDR3 size: 11 residues. The V gene lost 1 base and the J gene lost 10 bases, with 10 bases spanning the gap. Written as DNA, the CDR3 is TGCAGCGTTGAAGTCCTCTCCGGAGCTTTCTTT. Protein product: CSVEVLSGAFF.

The chain uses TRBV7-9 and TRBJ1-6, with D perhaps TRBD1 (5 bases). Germline loops: CDR1 SEHNR, CDR2 FQNEAQ (reference sequence). V was cut by 5 bases and J by 5 bases, with 10 bases left in between. The CDR3 runs to 14 residues. CDR3 sequence: CASSVRVDNSPLHF. CDR3 bases: TGTGCCAGCAGCGTCAGGGTAGATAATTCACCCCTCCACTTT.

V usage is TRBV28 and J usage is TRBJ2-7; D is perhaps TRBD1 (5 bases). The germline gives CDR1 MDHEN, CDR2 SYDVKM. The CDR3 length is 13 residues. V lost 2 bases, J lost 2 bases, and 7 bases lay in between. CDR3: CASSLKGPYEQYF. The CDR3 bases are TGTGCCAGCAGTTTAAAGGGGCCCTACGAGCAGTACTTC.